These 2 T cell receptor beta chains share one sample of origin, sequenced in a study of CD8 T cells in Susac syndrome (dated by TCRdb to about 2019). Library method: the immunoSEQ multiplex PCR assay. RNA was extracted using the RNeasy kit, and about 0.45 to 1 ug of the RNA was reverse transcribed with random hexamers. TCRdb trimmed public reads at Q25 via fastp, called clones via MiXCR and kept in-frame beta chains. Entries are consolidated by CDR3 protein sequence, retaining the most common genes and DNA. The sample yields approximately 130,000 distinct CDR3 sequences; roughly 89% were counted once. 0.24% of the sample is taken by the ten largest. The source material was CD8+ T cells from PBMCs. The receptors come from a human donor with multiple sclerosis.

The chain has TRBV5-1 and TRBJ2-1; D ambiguous. The CDR3 length is 11 residues. V was cut by 0 bases and J by 10 bases, with 5 bases left in between. Germline CDR1 reads SGHRS; CDR2 reads YFSETQ. The CDR3 protein is CASSLGQEQFF. The CDR3, as DNA: TGCGCCAGCAGCTTGGGGCAGGAGCAGTTCTTC.

The chain couples TRBV27 to TRBJ1-1, with 7 bases fitting TRBD1. The J segment lost 6 bases and the V segment lost 5 bases, leaving 12 bases of the junction unmatched. From germline, CDR1 is MNHEY and CDR2 SMNVEV (reference sequence). CDR3 size: 15 residues. As DNA, the CDR3 is TGTGCCAGCAGTCTGATGAAAGGGCAGGGGGCTGAAGCTTTCTTT. Protein: CASSLMKGQGAEAFF.